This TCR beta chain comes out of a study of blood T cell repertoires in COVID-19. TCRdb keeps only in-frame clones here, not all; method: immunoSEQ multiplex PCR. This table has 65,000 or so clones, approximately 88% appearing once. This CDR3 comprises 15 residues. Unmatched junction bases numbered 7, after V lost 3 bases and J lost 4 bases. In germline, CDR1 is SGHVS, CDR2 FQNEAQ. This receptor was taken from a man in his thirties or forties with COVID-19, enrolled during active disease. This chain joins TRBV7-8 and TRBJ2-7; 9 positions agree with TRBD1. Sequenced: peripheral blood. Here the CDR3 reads CASSFPWTGAYEQYF. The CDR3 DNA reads TGTGCCAGCAGCTTCCCCTGGACAGGGGCTTACGAGCAGTACTTC. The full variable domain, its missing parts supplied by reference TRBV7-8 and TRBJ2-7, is GAGVSQSPRYKVAKRGQDVALRCDPISGHVSLFWYQQALGQGPEFLTYFQNEAQLDKSGLPSDRFFAERPEGSVSTLKIQRTQQEDSAVYLCASSFPWTGAYEQYFGPGTRLTVT.